This is a list of T cell receptor beta chains from one sample in a study of OX40 agonist ivuxolimab in advanced cancers. Profiling relied on immunoSEQ multiplex PCR, and the TCRdb table lists in-frame clones only, not all of them. The sample includes tens of thousands of clones, about 87% of them seen just once. The specimen comprised CD4+ or CD8+ T cells sorted from blood, sampled in a trial of the OX40 agonist ivuxolimab. The receptors were gathered from an adult with an advanced solid tumor such as melanoma, head and neck, liver or kidney cancer. Both conserved end residues are part of each CDR3. The D gene is left open where the match is weak. Not all rows give a size; the values are once, few, many and, for expanded clones, a class.

clone size	D gene	V gene	J gene	CDR3 protein	CDR3 DNA
-	-	TRBV5-1	TRBJ1-1	CASSWEQGGNTEAFF	TGCGCCAGCAGCTGGGAGCAGGGAGGGAACACTGAAGCTTTCTTT
-	-	TRBV7-6	TRBJ2-7	CASSQTMLHEQYF	TGTGCCAGCAGCCAAACGATGCTCCACGAGCAGTACTTC
-	-	TRBV5-1	TRBJ2-3	CASSLAPGTSTDTQYF	TGCGCCAGCAGCTTGGCCCCGGGGACTAGCACAGATACGCAGTATTTT
-	-	TRBV4-1	TRBJ2-7	CASSQTIAYEQYF	TGCGCCAGCAGCCAAACGATAGCCTACGAGCAGTACTTC
-	TRBD1	TRBV14	TRBJ2-7	CASSFGQGEQYF	TGTGCCAGCAGTTTCGGACAGGGCGAGCAGTACTTC
-	-	TRBV6-4	TRBJ2-5	CASRLRTAQETQYF	TGTGCCAGCAGACTGAGGACAGCCCAAGAGACCCAGTACTTC
few	-	TRBV5-6	TRBJ2-5	CASSAVGGAKETQYF	TGTGCCAGCAGCGCTGTCGGGGGCGCGAAGGAGACCCAGTACTTC
-	-	TRBV5-4	TRBJ2-7	CASSGDGPYEQYF	TGTGCCAGCAGCGGGGACGGACCCTACGAGCAGTACTTC
-	TRBD1	TRBV7-2	TRBJ1-4	CASSLTGGQEKLFF	TGTGCCAGCAGCCTGACAGGGGGCCAGGAAAAACTGTTTTTT
-	TRBD1	TRBV2	TRBJ2-1	CASSVPGQSLFNNEQFF	TGTGCCAGCAGTGTGCCGGGACAGTCCCTCTTTAACAATGAGCAGTTCTTC
-	-	TRBV6-5	TRBJ2-1	CASSYGGARSYNEQFF	TGTGCCAGCAGTTACGGGGGGGCGAGGTCCTACAATGAGCAGTTCTTC
-	-	TRBV19	TRBJ1-6	CASSIDWTVHNSPLHF	TGTGCCAGTAGTATAGATTGGACAGTGCATAATTCACCCCTCCACTTT
-	TRBD1	TRBV28	TRBJ1-5	CASSPYDRGRGQRNQPQHF	TGTGCCAGCAGCCCGTACGACAGGGGGCGGGGCCAGCGCAATCAGCCCCAGCATTTT
-	TRBD1	TRBV2	TRBJ1-4	CASSKQGATHEKLFF	TGTGCCAGCAGTAAACAGGGGGCGACTCATGAAAAACTGTTTTTT
-	-	TRBV19	TRBJ1-5	CASTPWRGQSNNQPQHF	TGTGCCAGTACCCCTTGGAGGGGTCAGAGCAATAATCAGCCCCAGCATTTT
once	-	TRBV10-1	TRBJ2-1	CASSRNNEQFF	TGCGCCAGCAGTAGAAACAATGAGCAGTTCTTC
-	-	TRBV7-2	TRBJ2-5	CASGVGLRGAGKQETQYF	TGTGCCAGCGGCGTAGGACTCCGGGGGGCAGGAAAACAAGAGACCCAGTACTTC
-	-	TRBV30	TRBJ1-5	CAWGKGGGNQPQHF	TGTGCCTGGGGCAAGGGGGGGGGCAATCAGCCCCAGCATTTT
once	-	TRBV14	TRBJ1-3	CASSQDRGSGNTIYF	TGTGCCAGCAGCCAAGACAGGGGCTCTGGAAACACCATATATTTT
-	-	TRBV18	TRBJ1-2	CASSPEEDANYGYTF	TGTGCCAGCTCACCCGAGGAAGACGCTAACTATGGCTACACCTTC
-	TRBD1	TRBV25-1	TRBJ1-2	CASSESRGRYGYTF	TGTGCCAGCAGTGAATCCAGGGGGCGCTATGGCTACACCTTC
-	TRBD2	TRBV5-5	TRBJ2-1	CASSVRREKYNEQFF	TGTGCCAGCAGCGTGCGGCGGGAGAAATACAATGAGCAGTTCTTC
-	-	TRBV5-1	TRBJ2-5	CASSLELGTRQETQYF	TGCGCCAGCAGCCTGGAGCTTGGGACTCGCCAAGAGACCCAGTACTTC
-	-	TRBV7-9	TRBJ1-1	CASTNGRAPWTEAFF	TGTGCCAGCACCAATGGCAGGGCTCCATGGACTGAAGCTTTCTTT
-	-	TRBV7-9	TRBJ2-7	CASRRGDAGYEQYF	TGTGCCAGCAGGAGGGGGGACGCCGGGTACGAGCAGTACTTC
once	-	TRBV10-3	TRBJ2-3	CAIRGTGNHTDTQYF	TGTGCCATCAGAGGCACAGGAAACCACACAGATACGCAGTATTTT
-	-	TRBV5-1	TRBJ2-2	CASSEDPTRVSTGELFF	TGCGCCAGCAGCGAGGACCCGACCAGGGTTTCCACCGGGGAGCTGTTTTTT